This T cell receptor beta chain is from a study of shared clonotypes between healthy human individuals. This clone was counted between two and nine times. The protocol was immunoSEQ multiplex PCR, while the TCRdb copy is restricted to in-frame clones and leaves out a portion. Of 2 million to 2.5 million clones in the sample, over 90% were seen once. CDR1 and CDR2 from the germline V gene are MDHEN and SYDVKM. This CDR3 has 16 amino acids. Trimming pared 3 bases from V and 0 bases from J, leaving 12 bases between. The chain links TRBV28 to TRBJ1-5, with D perhaps TRBD1 (5 bases). The TCR originated in a man between 18 and 29 years old in good health. Some clones in this sample may be carry-over from other donors' samples. The sample consisted of naive CD4+ T cells from PBMCs. Noted subset: CD45RA+ positively selected. CDR3: CASSFRRGTSNQPQHF. The CDR3 DNA is TGTGCCAGCAGTTTTCGTCGAGGGACTAGCAATCAGCCCCAGCATTTT.